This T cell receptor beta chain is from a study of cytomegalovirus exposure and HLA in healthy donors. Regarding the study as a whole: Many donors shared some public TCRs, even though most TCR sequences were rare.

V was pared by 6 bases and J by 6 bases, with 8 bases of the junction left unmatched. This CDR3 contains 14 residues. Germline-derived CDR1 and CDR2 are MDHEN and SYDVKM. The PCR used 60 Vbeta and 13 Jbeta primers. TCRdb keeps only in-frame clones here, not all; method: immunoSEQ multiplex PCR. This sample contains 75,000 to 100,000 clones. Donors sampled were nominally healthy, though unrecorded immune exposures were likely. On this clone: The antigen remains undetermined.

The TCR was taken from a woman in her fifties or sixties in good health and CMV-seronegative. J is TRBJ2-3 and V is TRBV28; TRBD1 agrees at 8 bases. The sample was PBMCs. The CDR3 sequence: CASRPPDRGDTQYF. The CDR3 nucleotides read TGTGCCAGCAGACCACCTGACAGGGGCGATACGCAGTATTTT.